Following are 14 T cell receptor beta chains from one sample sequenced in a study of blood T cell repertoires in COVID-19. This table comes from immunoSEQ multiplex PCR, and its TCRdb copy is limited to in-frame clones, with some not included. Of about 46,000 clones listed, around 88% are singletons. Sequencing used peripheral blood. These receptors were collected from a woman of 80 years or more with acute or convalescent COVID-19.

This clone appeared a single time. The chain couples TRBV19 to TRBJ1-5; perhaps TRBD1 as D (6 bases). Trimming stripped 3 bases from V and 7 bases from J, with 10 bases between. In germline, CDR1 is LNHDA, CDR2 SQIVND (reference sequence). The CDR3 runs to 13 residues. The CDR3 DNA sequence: TGTGCCAGTAGTATTACAGGGAACCAGCCCCAGCATTTT. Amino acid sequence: CASSITGNQPQHF.

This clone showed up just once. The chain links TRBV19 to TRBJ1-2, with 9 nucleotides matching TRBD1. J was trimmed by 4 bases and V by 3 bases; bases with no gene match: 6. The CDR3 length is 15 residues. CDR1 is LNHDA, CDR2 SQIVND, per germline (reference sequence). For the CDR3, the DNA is TGTGCCAGTAGTATCACAGGGACAGGGAGCTATGGCTACACCTTC. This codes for CASSITGTGSYGYTF.

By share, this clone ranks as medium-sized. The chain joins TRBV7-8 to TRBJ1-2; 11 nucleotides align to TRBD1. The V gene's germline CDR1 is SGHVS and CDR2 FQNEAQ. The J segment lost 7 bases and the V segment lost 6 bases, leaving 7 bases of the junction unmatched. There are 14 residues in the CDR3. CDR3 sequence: CASSQDRGPGGYTF. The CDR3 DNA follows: TGTGCCAGCAGTCAGGACAGGGGGCCGGGTGGCTACACCTTC.

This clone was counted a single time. Here the CDR3 reads CASSQGSWGVKYEQYF. The CDR3 DNA follows: TGTGCCAGCAGCCAAGGTAGTTGGGGGGTGAAGTACGAGCAGTACTTC. The rearrangement links TRBV3-1 (or the pseudogene TRBV3-2) to TRBJ2-7; maybe TRBD2 (6 bases). CDR1 and CDR2 (germline): LGHDT, YNNKEL (reference sequence). The V end was cut by 1 base, the J end by 4 bases, with 17 bases between. The CDR3 runs 16 residues.

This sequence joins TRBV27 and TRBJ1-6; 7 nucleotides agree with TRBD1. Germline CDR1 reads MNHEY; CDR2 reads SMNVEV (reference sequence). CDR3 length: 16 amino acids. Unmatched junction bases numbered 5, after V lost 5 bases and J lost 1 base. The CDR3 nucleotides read TGTGCCAGCAGTCAAAACAGGGGTTCCTATAATTCACCCCTCCACTTT. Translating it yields CASSQNRGSYNSPLHF.

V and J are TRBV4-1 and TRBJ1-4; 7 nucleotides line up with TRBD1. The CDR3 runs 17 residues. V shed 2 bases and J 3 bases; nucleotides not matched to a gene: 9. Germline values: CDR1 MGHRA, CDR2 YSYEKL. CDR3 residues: CASSQLAGGLANEKLFF. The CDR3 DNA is TGCGCCAGCAGCCAATTGGCAGGGGGATTGGCTAATGAAAAACTGTTTTTT.

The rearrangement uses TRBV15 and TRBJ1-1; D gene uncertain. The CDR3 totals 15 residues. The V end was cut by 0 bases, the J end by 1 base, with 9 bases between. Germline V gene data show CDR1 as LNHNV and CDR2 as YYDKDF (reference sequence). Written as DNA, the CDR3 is TGTGCCACCAGCAGAGAGATCGGGGAGAACACTGAAGCTTTCTTT. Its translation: CATSREIGENTEAFF.

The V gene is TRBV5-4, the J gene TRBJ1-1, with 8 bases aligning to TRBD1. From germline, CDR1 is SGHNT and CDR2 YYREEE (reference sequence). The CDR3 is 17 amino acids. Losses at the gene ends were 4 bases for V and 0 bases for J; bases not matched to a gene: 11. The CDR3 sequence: CASSGGQAQGMNTEAFF. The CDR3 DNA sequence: TGTGCCAGCAGCGGGGGACAGGCCCAAGGGATGAACACTGAAGCTTTCTTT. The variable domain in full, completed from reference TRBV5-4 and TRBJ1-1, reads ETGVTQSPTHLIKTRGQQVTLRCSSQSGHNTVSWYQQALGQGPQFIFQYYREEENGRGNFPPRFSGLQFPNYSSELNVNALELDDSALYLCASSGGQAQGMNTEAFFGQGTRLTVV.

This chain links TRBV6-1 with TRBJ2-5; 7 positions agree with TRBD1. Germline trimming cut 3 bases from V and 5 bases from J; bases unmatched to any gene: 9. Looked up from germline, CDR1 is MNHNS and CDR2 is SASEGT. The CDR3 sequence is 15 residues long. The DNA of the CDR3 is TGTGCCAGCAGTGATAGCAGGGGGACGGTGGAGACCCAGTACTTC. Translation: CASSDSRGTVETQYF.

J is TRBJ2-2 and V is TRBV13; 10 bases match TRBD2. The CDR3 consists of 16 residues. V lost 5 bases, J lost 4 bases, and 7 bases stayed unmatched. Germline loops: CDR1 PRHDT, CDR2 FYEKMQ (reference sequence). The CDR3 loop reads CASSPSKRGGTGELFF. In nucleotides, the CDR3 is TGTGCCAGCAGCCCGTCCAAGCGGGGGGGCACCGGGGAGCTGTTTTTT.

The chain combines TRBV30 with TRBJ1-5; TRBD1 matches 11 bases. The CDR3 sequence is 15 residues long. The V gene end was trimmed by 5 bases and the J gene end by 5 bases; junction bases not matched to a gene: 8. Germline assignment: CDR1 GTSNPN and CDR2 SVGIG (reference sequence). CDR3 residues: CAWGQGARDYQPQHF. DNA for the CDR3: TGTGCCTGGGGACAGGGGGCGCGGGACTATCAGCCCCAGCATTTT.

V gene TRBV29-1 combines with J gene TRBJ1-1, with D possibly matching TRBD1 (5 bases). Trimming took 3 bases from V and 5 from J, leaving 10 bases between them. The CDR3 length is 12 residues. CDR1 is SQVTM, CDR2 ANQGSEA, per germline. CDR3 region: CSVDQGRTEAFF. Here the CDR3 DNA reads TGCAGCGTTGACCAGGGAAGGACTGAAGCTTTCTTT. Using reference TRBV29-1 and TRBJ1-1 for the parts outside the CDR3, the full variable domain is SAVISQKPSRDICQRGTSLTIQCQVDSQVTMMFWYRQQPGQSLTLIATANQGSEATYESGFVIDKFPISRPNLTFSTLTVSNMSPEDSSIYLCSVDQGRTEAFFGQGTRLTVV.

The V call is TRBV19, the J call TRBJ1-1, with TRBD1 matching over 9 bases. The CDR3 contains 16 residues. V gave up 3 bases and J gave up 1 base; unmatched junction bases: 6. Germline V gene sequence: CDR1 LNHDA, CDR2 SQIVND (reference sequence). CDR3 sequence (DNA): TGTGCCAGTAGTATCCAAGGGGACAGGGCGAACACTGAAGCTTTCTTT. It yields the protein CASSIQGDRANTEAFF.

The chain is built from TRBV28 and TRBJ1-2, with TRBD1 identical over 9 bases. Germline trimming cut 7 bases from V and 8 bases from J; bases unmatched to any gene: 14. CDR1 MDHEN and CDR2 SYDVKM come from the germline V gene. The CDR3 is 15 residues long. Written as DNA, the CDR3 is TGTGCCAGCACCCCCCACAGGGGGCTGGGGAAGGGCTACACCTTC. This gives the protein CASTPHRGLGKGYTF.